The present T cell receptor (beta chain) was sequenced within a study of Ad26.COV2.S vaccination and SARS-CoV-2 variants. As for the study in general: This donor came from the COV1001 trial of Ad26.COV2.S. The authors gave Ad26.COV2.S intramuscularly, either once or twice 56 days apart.

With regard to this clone: What it recognizes is unknown.

Only in-frame clones appear in the TCRdb table, and some are missing; sequencing was by immunoSEQ multiplex PCR. The sample shows about 350,000 clones, 88% of them seen only once. Findings and caveats of the study: Vaccine recipients had higher spike-specific TCR breadth than placebo recipients. CD8+ and CD4+ T cells specific for spike reportedly responded with substantial breadth after vaccination.

Germline V gene sequence: CDR1 MDHEN, CDR2 SYDVKM. After removal of 3 bases from V and 6 bases from J, the junction contained 6 bases not matched to a gene. This CDR3 contains 14 residues. Treatment of the sample: 15 to 20 received Ad26.COV2.S at low or high dose, single or two shots; 5 received placebo; per-sample allocation not given. The samples date from day 63 after the first vaccine or placebo injection. This clonotype was obtained from a person between 18 and 60 years old who received the Ad26.COV2.S COVID-19 vaccine or a placebo. The material sequenced was peripheral blood, taken in a trial of Ad26.COV2.S vaccine versus placebo. V usage is TRBV28 and J usage is TRBJ2-7, with TRBD1 matching over 9 bases. The CDR3 nucleotides read TGTGCCAGCAGTTTTGGACAGGGGATCTCCGAGCAGTACTTC. Amino acid sequence: CASSFGQGISEQYF.